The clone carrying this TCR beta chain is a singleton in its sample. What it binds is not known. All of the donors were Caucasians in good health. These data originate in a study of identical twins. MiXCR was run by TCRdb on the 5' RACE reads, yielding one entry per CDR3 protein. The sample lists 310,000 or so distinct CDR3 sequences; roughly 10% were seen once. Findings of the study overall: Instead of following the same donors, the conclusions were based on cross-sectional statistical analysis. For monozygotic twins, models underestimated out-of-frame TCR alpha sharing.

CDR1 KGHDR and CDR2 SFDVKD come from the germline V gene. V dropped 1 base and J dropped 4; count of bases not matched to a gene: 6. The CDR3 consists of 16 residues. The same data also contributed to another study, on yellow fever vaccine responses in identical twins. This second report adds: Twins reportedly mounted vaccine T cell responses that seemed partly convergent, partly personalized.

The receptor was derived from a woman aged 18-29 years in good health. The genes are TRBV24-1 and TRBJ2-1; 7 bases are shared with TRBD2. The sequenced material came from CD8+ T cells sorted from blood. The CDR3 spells CATSDFQAGSYNEQFF. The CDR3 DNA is TGTGCCACCAGTGATTTTCAAGCGGGATCATACAATGAGCAGTTCTTC.